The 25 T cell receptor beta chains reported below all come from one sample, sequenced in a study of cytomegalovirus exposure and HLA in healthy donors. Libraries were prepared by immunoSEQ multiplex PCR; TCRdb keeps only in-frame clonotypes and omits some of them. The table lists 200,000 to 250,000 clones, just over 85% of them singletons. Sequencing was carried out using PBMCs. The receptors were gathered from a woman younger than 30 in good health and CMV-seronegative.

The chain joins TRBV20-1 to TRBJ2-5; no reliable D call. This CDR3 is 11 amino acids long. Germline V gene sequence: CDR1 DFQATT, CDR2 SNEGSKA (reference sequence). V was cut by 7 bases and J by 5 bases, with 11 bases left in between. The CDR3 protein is CSVPHRETQYF. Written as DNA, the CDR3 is TGCAGTGTCCCCCACCGGGAGACCCAGTACTTC.

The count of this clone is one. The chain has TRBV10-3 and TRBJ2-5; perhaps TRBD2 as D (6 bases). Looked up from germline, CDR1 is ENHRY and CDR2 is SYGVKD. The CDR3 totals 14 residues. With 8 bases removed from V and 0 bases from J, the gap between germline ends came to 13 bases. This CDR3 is CAISAGLNQETQYF. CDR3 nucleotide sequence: TGTGCCATCTCCGCGGGACTTAACCAAGAGACCCAGTACTTC.

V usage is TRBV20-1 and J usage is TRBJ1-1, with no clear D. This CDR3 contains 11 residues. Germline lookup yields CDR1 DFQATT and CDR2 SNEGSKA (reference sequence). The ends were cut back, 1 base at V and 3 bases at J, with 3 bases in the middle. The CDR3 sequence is CSARVDTEAFF. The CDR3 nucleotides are TGCAGTGCTAGAGTCGACACTGAAGCTTTCTTT.

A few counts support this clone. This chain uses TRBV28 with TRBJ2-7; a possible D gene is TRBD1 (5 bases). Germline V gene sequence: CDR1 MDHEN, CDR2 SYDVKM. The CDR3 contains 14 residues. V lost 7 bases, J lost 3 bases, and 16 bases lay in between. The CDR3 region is CASTRRAGNYEQYF. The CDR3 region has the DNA TGTGCCAGCACGAGAAGGGCAGGGAACTACGAGCAGTACTTC.

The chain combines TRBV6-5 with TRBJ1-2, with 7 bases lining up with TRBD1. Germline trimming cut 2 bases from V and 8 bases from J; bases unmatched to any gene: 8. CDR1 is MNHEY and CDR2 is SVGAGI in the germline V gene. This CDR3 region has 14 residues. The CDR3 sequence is CASSYADRQQGYTF. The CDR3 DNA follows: TGTGCCAGCAGTTACGCGGACAGGCAGCAGGGCTACACCTTC.

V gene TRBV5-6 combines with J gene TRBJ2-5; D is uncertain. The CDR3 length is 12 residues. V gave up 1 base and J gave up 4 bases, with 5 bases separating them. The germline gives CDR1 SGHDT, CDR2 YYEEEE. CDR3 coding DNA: TGTGCCAGCAGCTTGAGTAGAGAGACCCAGTACTTC. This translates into CASSLSRETQYF.

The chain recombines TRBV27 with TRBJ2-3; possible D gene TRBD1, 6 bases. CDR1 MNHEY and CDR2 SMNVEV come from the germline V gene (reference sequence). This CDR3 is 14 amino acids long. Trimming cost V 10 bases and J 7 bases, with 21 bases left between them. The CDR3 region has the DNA TGTGCCACCCCGTCCCAGGACAGTACGTATACGCAGTATTTT. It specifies CATPSQDSTYTQYF.

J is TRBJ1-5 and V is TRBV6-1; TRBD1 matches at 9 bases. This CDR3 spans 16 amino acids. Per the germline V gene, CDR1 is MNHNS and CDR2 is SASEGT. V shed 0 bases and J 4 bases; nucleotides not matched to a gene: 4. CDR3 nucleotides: TGTGCCAGCAGTGAAGCGCAAGGGACAGGGAATCAGCCCCAGCATTTT. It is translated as CASSEAQGTGNQPQHF.

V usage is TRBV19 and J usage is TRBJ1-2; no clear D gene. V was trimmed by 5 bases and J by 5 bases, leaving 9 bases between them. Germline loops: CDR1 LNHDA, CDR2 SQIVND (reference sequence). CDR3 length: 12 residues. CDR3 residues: CASSLQYYGYTF. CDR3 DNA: TGTGCCAGTAGTTTGCAGTATTATGGCTACACCTTC.

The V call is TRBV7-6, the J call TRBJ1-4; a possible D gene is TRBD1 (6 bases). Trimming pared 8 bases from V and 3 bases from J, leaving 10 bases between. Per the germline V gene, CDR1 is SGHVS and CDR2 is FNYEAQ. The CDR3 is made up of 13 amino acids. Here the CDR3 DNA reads TGTGCCAGCCAGGGGAGGGCTAATGAAAAACTGTTTTTT. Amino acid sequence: CASQGRANEKLFF.

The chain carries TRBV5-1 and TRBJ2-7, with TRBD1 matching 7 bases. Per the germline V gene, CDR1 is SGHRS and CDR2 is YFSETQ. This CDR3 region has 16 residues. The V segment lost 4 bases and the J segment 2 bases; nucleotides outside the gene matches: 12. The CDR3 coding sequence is TGCGCCAGCAGCCCGGACCTGGACAGGTCCCCCTACGAGCAGTACTTC. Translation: CASSPDLDRSPYEQYF.

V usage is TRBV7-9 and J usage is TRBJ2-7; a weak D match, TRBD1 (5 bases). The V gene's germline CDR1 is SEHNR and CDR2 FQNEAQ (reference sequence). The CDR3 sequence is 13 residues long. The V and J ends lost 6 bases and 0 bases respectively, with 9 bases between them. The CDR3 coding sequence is TGTGCCAGCAGTAGGGGATCCTCCTACGAGCAGTACTTC. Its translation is CASSRGSSYEQYF.

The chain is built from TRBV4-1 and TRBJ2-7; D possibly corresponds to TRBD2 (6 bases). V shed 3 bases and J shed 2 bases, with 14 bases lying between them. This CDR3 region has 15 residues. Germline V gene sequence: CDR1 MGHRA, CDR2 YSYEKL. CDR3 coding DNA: TGCGCCAGCAGCCAGGGGATAGCGGAGACCTACGAGCAGTACTTC. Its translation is CASSQGIAETYEQYF.

CDR3: CASSARSGGTYGYTF. The CDR3 DNA follows: TGTGCCAGCAGCGCGAGAAGCGGGGGTACCTATGGCTACACCTTC. The gene calls are TRBV28 and TRBJ1-2, with D possibly being TRBD1 (5 bases). The CDR3 runs to 15 residues. Germline values: CDR1 MDHEN, CDR2 SYDVKM. V gave up 6 bases and J gave up 4 bases, with 18 bases separating them.

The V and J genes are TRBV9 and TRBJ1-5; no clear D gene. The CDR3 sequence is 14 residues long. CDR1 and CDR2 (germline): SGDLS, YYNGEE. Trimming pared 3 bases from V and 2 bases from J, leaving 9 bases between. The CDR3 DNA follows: TGTGCCAGCAGCGGAGCAGGTCGCAATCAGCCCCAGCATTTT. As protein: CASSGAGRNQPQHF.

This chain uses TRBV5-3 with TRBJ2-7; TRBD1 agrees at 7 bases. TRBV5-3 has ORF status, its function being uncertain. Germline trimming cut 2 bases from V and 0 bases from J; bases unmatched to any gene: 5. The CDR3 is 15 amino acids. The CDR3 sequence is CARSFDRASSYEQYF. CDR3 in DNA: TGTGCCAGAAGCTTTGACAGGGCGAGCTCCTACGAGCAGTACTTC.

This CDR3 reads CASSQDLWGRDNEQYF. The CDR3, as DNA: TGCGCCAGCAGCCAAGATCTGTGGGGGAGGGACAACGAGCAGTACTTC. V and J are TRBV4-3 and TRBJ2-7; TRBD2 is a possible D gene (7 bases). The ends were cut back, 0 bases at V and 5 bases at J, with 17 bases in the middle. CDR3 length: 16 amino acids. Per germline, CDR1 LGHNA and CDR2 YSLEER.

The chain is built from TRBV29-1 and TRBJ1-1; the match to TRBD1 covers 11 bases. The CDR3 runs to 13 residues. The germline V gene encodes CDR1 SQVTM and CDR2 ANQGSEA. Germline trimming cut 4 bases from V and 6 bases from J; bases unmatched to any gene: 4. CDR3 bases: TGCAGCGTTGTAGGACAGGGGGCCCCTGAAGCTTTCTTT. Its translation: CSVVGQGAPEAFF.

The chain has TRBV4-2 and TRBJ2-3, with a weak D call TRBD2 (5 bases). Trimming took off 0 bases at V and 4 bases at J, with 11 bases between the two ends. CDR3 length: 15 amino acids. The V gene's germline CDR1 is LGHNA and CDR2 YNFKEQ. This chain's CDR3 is CASSQDSGVADTQYF. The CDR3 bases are TGTGCCAGCAGCCAAGATTCCGGGGTAGCAGATACGCAGTATTTT.

The CDR3 here is CASRLAGARPGELFF. The CDR3 DNA reads TGTGCCAGCAGACTAGCGGGAGCCAGGCCCGGGGAGCTGTTTTTT. The genes are TRBV27 and TRBJ2-2, with 11 bases matching TRBD2. V lost 6 bases and J lost 6; bases outside the gene matches: 6. The CDR3 sequence is 15 residues long. Germline V gives CDR1 MNHEY, CDR2 SMNVEV (reference sequence).

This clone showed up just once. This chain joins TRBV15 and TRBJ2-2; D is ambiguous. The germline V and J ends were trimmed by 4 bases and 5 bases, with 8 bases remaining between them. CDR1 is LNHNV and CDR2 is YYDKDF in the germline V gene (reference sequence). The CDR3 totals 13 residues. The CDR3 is CATSIRWTGELFF. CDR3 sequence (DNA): TGTGCCACCAGCATCCGGTGGACCGGGGAGCTGTTTTTT.

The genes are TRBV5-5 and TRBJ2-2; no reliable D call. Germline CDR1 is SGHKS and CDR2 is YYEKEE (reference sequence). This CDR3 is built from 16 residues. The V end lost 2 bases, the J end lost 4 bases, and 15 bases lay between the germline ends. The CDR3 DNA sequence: TGTGCCAGCAGCTTTCGAATCGGAGTTGGCACCGGGGAGCTGTTTTTT. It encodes CASSFRIGVGTGELFF. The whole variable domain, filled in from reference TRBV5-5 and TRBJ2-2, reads DAGVTQSPTHLIKTRGQQVTLRCSPISGHKSVSWYQQVLGQGPQFIFQYYEKEERGRGNFPDRFSARQFPNYSSELNVNALLLGDSALYLCASSFRIGVGTGELFFGEGSRLTVL.

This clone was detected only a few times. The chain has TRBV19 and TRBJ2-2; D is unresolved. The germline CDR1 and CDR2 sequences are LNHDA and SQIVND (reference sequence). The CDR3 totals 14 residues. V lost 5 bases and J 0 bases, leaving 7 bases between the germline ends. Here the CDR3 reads CASSATANTGELFF. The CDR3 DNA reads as TGTGCCAGTAGTGCAACAGCGAACACCGGGGAGCTGTTTTTT.

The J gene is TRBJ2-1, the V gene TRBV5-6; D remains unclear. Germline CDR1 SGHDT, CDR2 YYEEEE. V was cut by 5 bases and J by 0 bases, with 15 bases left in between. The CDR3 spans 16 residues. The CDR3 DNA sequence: TGTGCCAGCAGGGCGGCTGACTTCAGCTCCTACAATGAGCAGTTCTTC. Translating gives CASRAADFSSYNEQFF.

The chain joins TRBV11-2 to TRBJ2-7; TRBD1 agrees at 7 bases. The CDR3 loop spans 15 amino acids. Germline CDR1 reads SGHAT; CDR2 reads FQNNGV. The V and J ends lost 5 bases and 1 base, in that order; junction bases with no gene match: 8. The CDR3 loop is CASSTPRQGSYEQYF. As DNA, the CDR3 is TGTGCCAGCAGCACCCCGCGACAGGGTTCCTACGAGCAGTACTTC.